Listed below are T cell receptor beta chains from one sample, sequenced in a study of blood T cell repertoires in COVID-19. Data came from immunoSEQ multiplex PCR; TCRdb stores just in-frame clones and leaves some out. This table has roughly 500,000 clones, approximately 83% appearing once. The sample was peripheral blood. These receptors originate from a human donor in a cohort sampled during active COVID-19. The CDR3 runs from the conserved cysteine through the conserved F or W. A D gene is named only where the DNA matches it firmly. Where a row states a size, it is once, few, many or the class of an expanded clone; other rows omit it.

>15|TRBV20-1|TRBJ2-1|NA|TRBD2
TGCAGTGCTAGTACCGGACTAGCGGGAAGAAATGAGCAGTTCTTC
CSASTGLAGRNEQFF
>14|TRBV19|TRBJ2-1|NA|NA
TGTGCCAGTAGTATAATATCCGGCTACAATGAGCAGTTCTTC
CASSIISGYNEQFF
>15|TRBV18|TRBJ1-2|NA|TRBD1
TGTGCCAGCTCACCAGGACAGGGTGTCGGCTATGGCTACACCTTC
CASSPGQGVGYGYTF
>15|TRBV6-1|TRBJ1-5|NA|TRBD1
TGTGCCAGCAGTGAATTAGTCAGGGGGCATCAGCCCCAGCATTTT
CASSELVRGHQPQHF
>16|TRBV6-5|TRBJ1-6|NA|TRBD1
TGTGCCAGCAGTTACTCTTTTCAGGGGGCCAATTCACCCCTCCACTTT
CASSYSFQGANSPLHF
>13|TRBV24-1|TRBJ2-7|NA|NA
TGTGCCACCAGTGACAGGGGTGGCGGCGAGCAGTACTTC
CATSDRGGGEQYF
>15|TRBV4-2|TRBJ1-5|NA|TRBD1
TGTGCCAGCAGCCTTGGGACAGGGAGCAATCAGCCCCAGCATTTT
CASSLGTGSNQPQHF
>15|TRBV7-2|TRBJ2-1|NA|TRBD2
TGTGCCAGCAGCTTAGGTAGCGGGATCACCCCTGAGCAGTTCTTC
CASSLGSGITPEQFF
>16|TRBV9|TRBJ2-7|few|TRBD2
TGTGCCAGCAGCCCACGGGAGGGGTGGTACGGCTACGAGCAGTACTTC
CASSPREGWYGYEQYF
>15|TRBV5-1|TRBJ1-2|NA|TRBD1
TGCGCCAGCAGCTTGGGACAGGGGGGAGTCTATGGCTACACCTTC
CASSLGQGGVYGYTF
>15|TRBV4-2|TRBJ2-2|NA|TRBD1
TGTGCCAGCAGCCGACAGACAGGGGCCACCGGGGAGCTGTTTTTT
CASSRQTGATGELFF
>18|TRBV19|TRBJ2-3|NA|TRBD2
TGTGCCAGTAGTATAAGGACTAGCGGGGTTTTGTACACAGATACGCAGTATTTT
CASSIRTSGVLYTDTQYF
>15|TRBV19|TRBJ1-3|few|NA
TGTGCCAGTAGTACAGTAGGGGACTCTGGAAACACCATATATTTT
CASSTVGDSGNTIYF
>16|TRBV28|TRBJ1-2|NA|NA
TGTGCCAGCAGTCCCCCCGGGGAGGGTAGGGTCTATGGCTACACCTTC
CASSPPGEGRVYGYTF
>14|TRBV30|TRBJ1-5|NA|NA
TGTGCCTGGAATACAGCTTATAGCAATCAGCCCCAGCATTTT
CAWNTAYSNQPQHF
>15|TRBV19|TRBJ2-2|NA|NA
TGTGCCAGTAGGAACCGGAGGGCGAACACCGGGGAGCTGTTTTTT
CASRNRRANTGELFF
>13|TRBV28|TRBJ1-2|NA|TRBD1
TGTGCCAGCAGACCTAGACAGGGAGATGGCTACACCTTC
CASRPRQGDGYTF
>16|TRBV19|TRBJ1-1|NA|NA
TGTGCCAGTAGTATCGCGGAGGCTAAGATGAACACTGAAGCTTTCTTT
CASSIAEAKMNTEAFF
>17|TRBV7-2|TRBJ2-5|NA|TRBD1
TGTGCCAGCAGCTCCTCTCCCGGGACAGGGGCCAAGAAGACCCAGTACTTC
CASSSSPGTGAKKTQYF
>16|TRBV7-3|TRBJ2-3|few|NA
TGTGCCAGCAGCCCGGGCTGGACTAAAGCAGCAGATACGCAGTATTTT
CASSPGWTKAADTQYF